This TCR beta chain was captured in a study of breast tumors, draining lymph nodes, adjacent tissues. Study-level findings and limits: Most tumor T cells seemingly derive from lymph node, then expand in tumor. Compared with lymph nodes, tumors were less diverse; compared with nontumor tissue, more. Tumor T cell lymph node origin was a supported hypothesis, not proven. Luminal-like breast cancer showed significantly higher tumor–nontumor repertoire similarity than basal-like.

The length of the CDR3 is 14 residues. V lost 6 bases, J lost 0 bases, and 8 bases lay in between. In germline, CDR1 is KGHSH, CDR2 LQKENI. This clonotype was counted only a few times. Its matching antigen is unknown. In TCRdb, the multiplex PCR reads were re-called with MiXCR into one record per CDR3 protein. The data show 150,000 to 200,000 distinct CDR3 sequences, approximately 33% seen once. Samples came from axillary lymph nodes draining the breast cancer. The sequenced material came from axillary lymph node tissue. The sequence was collected from a female donor with breast cancer. Some clones in this sample may be carry-over from other donors' samples. The chain has TRBV18 and TRBJ2-2, with TRBD1 as a possible D gene (5 bases). The chain's CDR3 is CASSRASNTGELFF. In DNA form, the CDR3 reads TGTGCCAGCTCCAGGGCTTCGAACACCGGGGAGCTGTTTTTT.